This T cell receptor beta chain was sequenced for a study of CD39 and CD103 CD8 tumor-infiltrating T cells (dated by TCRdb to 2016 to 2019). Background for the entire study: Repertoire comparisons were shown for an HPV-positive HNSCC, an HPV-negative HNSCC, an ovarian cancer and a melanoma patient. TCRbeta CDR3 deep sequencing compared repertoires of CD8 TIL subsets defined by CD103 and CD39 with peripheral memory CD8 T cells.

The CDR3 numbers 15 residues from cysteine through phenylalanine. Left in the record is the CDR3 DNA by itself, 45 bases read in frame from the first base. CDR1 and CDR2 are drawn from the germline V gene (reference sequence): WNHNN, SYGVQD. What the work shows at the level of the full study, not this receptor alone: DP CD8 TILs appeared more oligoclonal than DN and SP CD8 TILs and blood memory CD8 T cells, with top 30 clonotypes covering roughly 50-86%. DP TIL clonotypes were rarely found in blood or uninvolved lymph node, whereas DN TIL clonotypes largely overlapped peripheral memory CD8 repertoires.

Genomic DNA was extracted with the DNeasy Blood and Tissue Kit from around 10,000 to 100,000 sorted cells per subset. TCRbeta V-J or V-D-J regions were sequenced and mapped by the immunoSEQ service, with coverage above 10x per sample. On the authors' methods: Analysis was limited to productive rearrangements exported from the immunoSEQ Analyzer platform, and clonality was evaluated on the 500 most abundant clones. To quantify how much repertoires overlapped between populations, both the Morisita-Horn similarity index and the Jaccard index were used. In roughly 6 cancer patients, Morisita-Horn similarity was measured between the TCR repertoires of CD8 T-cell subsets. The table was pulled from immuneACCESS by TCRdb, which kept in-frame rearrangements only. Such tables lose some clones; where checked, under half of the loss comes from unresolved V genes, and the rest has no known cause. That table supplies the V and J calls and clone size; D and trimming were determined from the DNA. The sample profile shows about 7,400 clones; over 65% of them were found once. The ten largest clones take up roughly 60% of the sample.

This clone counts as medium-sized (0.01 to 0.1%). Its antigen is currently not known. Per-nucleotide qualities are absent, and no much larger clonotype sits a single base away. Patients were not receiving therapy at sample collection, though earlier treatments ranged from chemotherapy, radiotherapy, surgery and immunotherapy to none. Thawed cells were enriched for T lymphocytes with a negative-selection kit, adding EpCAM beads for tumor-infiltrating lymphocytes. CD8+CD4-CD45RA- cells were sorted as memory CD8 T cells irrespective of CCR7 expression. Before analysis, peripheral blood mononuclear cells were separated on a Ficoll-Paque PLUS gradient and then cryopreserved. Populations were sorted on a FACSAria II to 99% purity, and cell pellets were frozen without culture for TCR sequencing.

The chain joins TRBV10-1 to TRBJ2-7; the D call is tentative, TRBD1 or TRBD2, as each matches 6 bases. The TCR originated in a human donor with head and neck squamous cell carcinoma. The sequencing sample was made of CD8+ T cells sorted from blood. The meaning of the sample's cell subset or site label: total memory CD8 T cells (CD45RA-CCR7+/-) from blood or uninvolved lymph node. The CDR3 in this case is CPHEKLRDIYWRQYF. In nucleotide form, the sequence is TGCCCTCATGAAAAACTGCGGGACATCTACTGGAGGCAGTACTTC.